Below are 6 T cell receptor beta chains sequenced from a single sample in a study of graft-versus-host responses after intestinal transplantation. Assay used: immunoSEQ multiplex PCR; TCRdb lists only in-frame clones, some missing. Found here are 90,000 to 150,000 clones, approximately 95% of them singletons; the top ten hold over 2.5%. Their recognized antigens are unknown. The sequenced sample was unstimulated CD8+ T cells sorted from spleen or lymph node cells, obtained before intestinal transplant. The receptors were sampled from a human donor who received an intestinal transplant.

The chain combines TRBV29-1 with TRBJ2-1; 14 nucleotides align to TRBD2. CDR3 size: 19 residues. The germline gives CDR1 SQVTM, CDR2 ANQGSEA. Germline trimming cut 1 base from V and 2 bases from J; bases unmatched to any gene: 10. The chain's CDR3 is CSVEGRLAGGPGAYNEQFF. CDR3 coding DNA: TGCAGCGTTGAAGGACGACTAGCGGGAGGGCCCGGGGCCTACAATGAGCAGTTCTTC.

CDR3 DNA sequence: TGTGCCAGTAGTATACTGGGACTAGCGGGAGGGGATACGCAGTATTTT. This gives the protein CASSILGLAGGDTQYF. The chain has TRBV19 and TRBJ2-3; 16 bases are shared with TRBD2. The CDR3 is made up of 16 amino acids. CDR1 is LNHDA, CDR2 SQIVND, per germline (reference sequence). V was clipped by 2 bases and J by 6 bases; unmatched bases: 2.

This chain joins TRBV6-5 and TRBJ2-7; D unresolved. CDR3 length: 15 amino acids. Per germline, CDR1 MNHEY and CDR2 SVGAGI. Trimming removed 0 bases at V and 7 bases at J, with 16 bases between. The CDR3 region has the DNA TGTGCCAGCAGTTACTCCGACTCTACCCCTACGGAGCAGTACTTC. Residues: CASSYSDSTPTEQYF.

The chain employs TRBV11-2 and TRBJ2-7; TRBD1 matches at 9 bases. Germline V gene lookup returns CDR1 SGHAT and CDR2 FQNNGV. CDR3 size: 16 residues. The V segment lost 2 bases and the J segment 2 bases; nucleotides outside the gene matches: 7. The CDR3 DNA is TGTGCCAGCAGCTTATTGCCGGGACAGGGTACCTACGAGCAGTACTTC. Translation: CASSLLPGQGTYEQYF.

This chain connects TRBV5-6 to TRBJ2-5, with TRBD1 matching over 7 bases. The CDR3 consists of 17 residues. In germline, CDR1 is SGHDT, CDR2 YYEEEE. V gave up 2 bases and J gave up 3 bases; unmatched junction bases: 13. The CDR3 DNA follows: TGTGCCAGCAGCTTCGAGGCAGGGGGACCGATGGAAGAGACCCAGTACTTC. Translation gives CASSFEAGGPMEETQYF.

The rearrangement uses TRBV6-5 and TRBJ2-7; TRBD2 matches 10 bases. Germline V gene lookup returns CDR1 MNHEY and CDR2 SVGAGI. The junction had 3 bases not matched to a gene; V was cut back by 2 bases and J by 2 bases. CDR3 size: 15 residues. The chain's CDR3 is CASSYGAGGTYEQYF. CDR3 coding DNA: TGTGCCAGCAGTTACGGAGCGGGGGGGACCTACGAGCAGTACTTC.